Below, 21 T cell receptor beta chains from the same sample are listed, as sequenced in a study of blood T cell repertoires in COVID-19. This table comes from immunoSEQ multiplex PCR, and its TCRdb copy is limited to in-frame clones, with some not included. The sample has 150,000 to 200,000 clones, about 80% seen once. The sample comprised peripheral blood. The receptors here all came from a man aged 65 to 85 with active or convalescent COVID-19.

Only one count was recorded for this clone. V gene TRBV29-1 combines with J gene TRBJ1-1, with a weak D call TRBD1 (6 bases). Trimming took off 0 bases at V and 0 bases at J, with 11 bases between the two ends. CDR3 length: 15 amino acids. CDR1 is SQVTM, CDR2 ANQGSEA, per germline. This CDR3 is CSVEESGGLNTEAFF. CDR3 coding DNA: TGCAGCGTTGAAGAGTCGGGGGGCCTGAACACTGAAGCTTTCTTT.

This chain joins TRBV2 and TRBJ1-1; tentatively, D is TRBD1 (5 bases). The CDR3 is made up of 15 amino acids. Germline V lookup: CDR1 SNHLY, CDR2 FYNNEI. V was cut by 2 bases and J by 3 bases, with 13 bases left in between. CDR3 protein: CASSERGRVDTEAFF. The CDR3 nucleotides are TGTGCCAGCAGTGAACGAGGCAGGGTGGACACTGAAGCTTTCTTT. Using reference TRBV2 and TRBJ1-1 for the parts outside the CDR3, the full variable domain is EPEVTQTPSHQVTQMGQEVILRCVPISNHLYFYWYRQILGQKVEFLVSFYNNEISEKSEIFDDQFSVERPDGSNFTLKIRSTKLEDSAMYFCASSERGRVDTEAFFGQGTRLTVV.

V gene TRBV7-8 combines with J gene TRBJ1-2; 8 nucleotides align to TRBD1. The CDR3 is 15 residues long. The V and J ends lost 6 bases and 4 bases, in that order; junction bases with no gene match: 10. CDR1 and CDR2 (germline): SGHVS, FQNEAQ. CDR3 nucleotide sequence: TGTGCCAGCAGTCTCTCCGGACAGGGCTCCTATGGCTACACCTTC. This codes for CASSLSGQGSYGYTF.

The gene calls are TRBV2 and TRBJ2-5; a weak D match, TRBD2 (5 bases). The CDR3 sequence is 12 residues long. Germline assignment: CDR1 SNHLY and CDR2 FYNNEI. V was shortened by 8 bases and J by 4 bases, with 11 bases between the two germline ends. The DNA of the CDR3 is TGTGCCAGCGGGATGGGAGCAGAGACCCAGTACTTC. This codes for CASGMGAETQYF.

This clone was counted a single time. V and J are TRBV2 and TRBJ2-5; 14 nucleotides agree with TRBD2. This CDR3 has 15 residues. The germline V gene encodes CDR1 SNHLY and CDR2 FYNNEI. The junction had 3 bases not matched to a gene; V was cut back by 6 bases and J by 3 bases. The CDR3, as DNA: TGTGCCAGCAGGAAGACTAGCGGGGGGGAAGAGACCCAGTACTTC. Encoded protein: CASRKTSGGEETQYF.

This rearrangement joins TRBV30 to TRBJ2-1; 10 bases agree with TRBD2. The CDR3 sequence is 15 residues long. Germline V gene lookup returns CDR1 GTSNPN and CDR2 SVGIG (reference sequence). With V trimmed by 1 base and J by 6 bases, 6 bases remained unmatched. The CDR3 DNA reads TGTGCCTGGAGTGCCGGGACTAGCGCACGCAATGAGCAGTTCTTC. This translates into CAWSAGTSARNEQFF.

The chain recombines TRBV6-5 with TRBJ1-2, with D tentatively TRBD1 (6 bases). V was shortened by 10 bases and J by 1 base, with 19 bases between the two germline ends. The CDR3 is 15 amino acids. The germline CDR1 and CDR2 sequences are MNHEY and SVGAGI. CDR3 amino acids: CATHSGQFGNYGYTF. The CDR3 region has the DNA TGTGCCACCCATTCCGGACAGTTTGGTAACTATGGCTACACCTTC.

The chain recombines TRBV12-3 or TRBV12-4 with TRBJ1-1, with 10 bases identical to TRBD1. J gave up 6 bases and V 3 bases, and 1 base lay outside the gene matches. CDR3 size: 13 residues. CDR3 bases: TGTGCCAGCAGTTTCGGGACAGGGGCTGAAGCTTTCTTT. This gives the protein CASSFGTGAEAFF.

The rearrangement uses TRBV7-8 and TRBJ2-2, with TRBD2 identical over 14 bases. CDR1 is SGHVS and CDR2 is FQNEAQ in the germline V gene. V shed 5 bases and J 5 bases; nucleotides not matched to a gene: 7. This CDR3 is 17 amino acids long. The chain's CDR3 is CASSNGLAGGFTGELFF. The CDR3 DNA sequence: TGTGCCAGCAGCAATGGACTAGCGGGGGGATTTACCGGGGAGCTGTTTTTT.

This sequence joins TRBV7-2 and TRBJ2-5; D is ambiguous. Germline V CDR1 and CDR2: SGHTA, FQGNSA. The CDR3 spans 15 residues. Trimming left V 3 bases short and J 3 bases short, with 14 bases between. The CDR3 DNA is TGTGCCAGCAGCTTTATTTTCGCGGCAGAAGAGACCCAGTACTTC. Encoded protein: CASSFIFAAEETQYF.

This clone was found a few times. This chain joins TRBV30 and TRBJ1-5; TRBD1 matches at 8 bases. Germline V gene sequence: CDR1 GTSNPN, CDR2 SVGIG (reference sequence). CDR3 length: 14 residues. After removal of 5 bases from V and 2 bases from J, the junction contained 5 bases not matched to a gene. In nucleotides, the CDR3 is TGTGCCTGGTCCGGGACAGGAGGCAATCAGCCCCAGCATTTT. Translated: CAWSGTGGNQPQHF.

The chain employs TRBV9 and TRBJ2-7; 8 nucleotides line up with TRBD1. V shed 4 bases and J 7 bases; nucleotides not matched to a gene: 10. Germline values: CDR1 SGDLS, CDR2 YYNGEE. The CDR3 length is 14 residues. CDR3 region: CASSPGGQVREQYF. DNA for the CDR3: TGTGCCAGCAGCCCAGGGGGCCAAGTAAGGGAGCAGTACTTC. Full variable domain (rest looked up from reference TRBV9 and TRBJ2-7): DSGVTQTPKHLITATGQRVTLRCSPRSGDLSVYWYQQSLDQGLQFLIQYYNGEERAKGNILERFSAQQFPDLHSELNLSSLELGDSALYFCASSPGGQVREQYFGPGTRLTVT.

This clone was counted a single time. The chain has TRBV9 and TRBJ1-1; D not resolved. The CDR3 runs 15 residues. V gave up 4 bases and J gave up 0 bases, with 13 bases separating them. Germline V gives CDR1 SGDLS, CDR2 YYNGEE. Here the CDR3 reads CASSRTDKMNTEAFF. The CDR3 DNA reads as TGTGCCAGCAGCCGTACCGACAAGATGAACACTGAAGCTTTCTTT.

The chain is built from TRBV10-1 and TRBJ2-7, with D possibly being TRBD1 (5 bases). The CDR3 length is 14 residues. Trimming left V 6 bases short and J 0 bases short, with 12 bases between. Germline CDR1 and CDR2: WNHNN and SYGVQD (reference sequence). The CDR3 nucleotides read TGCGCCAGCAGGAAGACAGTTTTCTCCTACGAGCAGTACTTC. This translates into CASRKTVFSYEQYF.

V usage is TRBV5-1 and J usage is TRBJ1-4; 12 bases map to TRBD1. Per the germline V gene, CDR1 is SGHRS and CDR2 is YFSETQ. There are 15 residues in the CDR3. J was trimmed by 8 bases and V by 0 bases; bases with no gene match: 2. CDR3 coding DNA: TGCGCCAGCAGCTTGGTTGGGACAGGGGGCGAAAAACTGTTTTTT. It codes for CASSLVGTGGEKLFF.

The CDR3 loop is CASKGEEDGYTF. In nucleotides, the CDR3 is TGTGCCAGTAAGGGAGAGGAGGATGGCTACACCTTC. The chain combines TRBV19 with TRBJ1-2, with no clear D. The CDR3 extends over 12 amino acids. CDR1 and CDR2 from the germline V gene are LNHDA and SQIVND (reference sequence). V was trimmed by 7 bases and J by 6 bases, leaving 12 bases between them.

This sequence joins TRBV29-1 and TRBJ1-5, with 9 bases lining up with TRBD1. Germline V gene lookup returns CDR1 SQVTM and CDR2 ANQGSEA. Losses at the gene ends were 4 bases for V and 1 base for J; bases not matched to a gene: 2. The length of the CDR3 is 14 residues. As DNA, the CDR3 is TGCAGCGTTGGGACAGGGGTAAGCAATCAGCCCCAGCATTTT. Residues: CSVGTGVSNQPQHF.

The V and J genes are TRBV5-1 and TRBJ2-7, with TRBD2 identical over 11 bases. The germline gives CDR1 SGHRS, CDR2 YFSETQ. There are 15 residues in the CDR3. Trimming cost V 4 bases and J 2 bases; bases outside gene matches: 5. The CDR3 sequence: CASSLGLADTYEQYF. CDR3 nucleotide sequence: TGCGCCAGCAGCCTGGGACTAGCGGACACCTACGAGCAGTACTTC.

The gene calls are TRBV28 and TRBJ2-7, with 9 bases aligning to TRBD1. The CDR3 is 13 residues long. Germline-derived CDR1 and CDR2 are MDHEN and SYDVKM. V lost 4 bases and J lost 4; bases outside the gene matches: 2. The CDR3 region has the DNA TGTGCCAGCAGTTCGGGACAGGGATACGAGCAGTACTTC. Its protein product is CASSSGQGYEQYF. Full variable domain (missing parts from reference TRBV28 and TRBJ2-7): DVKVTQSSRYLVKRTGEKVFLECVQDMDHENMFWYRQDPGLGLRLIYFSYDVKMKEKGDIPEGYSVSREKKERFSLILESASTNQTSMYLCASSSGQGYEQYFGPGTRLTVT.

CDR3 bases: TGTGCCAGCAGTTTAGACAGGGTAATACCCCTCCACTTT. Translated, it gives CASSLDRVIPLHF. The V call is TRBV12-3 or TRBV12-4, the J call TRBJ1-6, with D possibly TRBD1 on 6 matching bases. This CDR3 has 13 residues. The ends were cut back, 1 base at V and 12 bases at J, with 10 bases in the middle.

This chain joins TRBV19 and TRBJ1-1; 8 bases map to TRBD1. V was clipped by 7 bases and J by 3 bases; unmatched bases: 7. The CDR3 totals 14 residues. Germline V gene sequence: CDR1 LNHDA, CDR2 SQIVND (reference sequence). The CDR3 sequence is CASTLTGADTEAFF. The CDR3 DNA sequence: TGTGCCAGTACCTTGACAGGGGCGGACACTGAAGCTTTCTTT. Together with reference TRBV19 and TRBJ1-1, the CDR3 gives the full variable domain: DGGITQSPKYLFRKEGQNVTLSCEQNLNHDAMYWYRQDPGQGLRLIYYSQIVNDFQKGDIAEGYSVSREKKESFPLTVTSAQKNPTAFYLCASTLTGADTEAFFGQGTRLTVV.